The 6 T cell receptor beta chains given below trace back to one sample, sequenced in a study of tumor and adjacent non-tumor tissue in lung cancer. This sample's RNA came from whole unsorted tissue. Three rounds of nested PCR, following a modified ARM-PCR protocol, produced the TCRbeta library. TCRdb re-analysed the multiplex PCR reads in MiXCR, keeping a single row per CDR3 protein. The sample includes 78,000 or so distinct CDR3 sequences, over 80% of them seen just once. Sample: lung tumor tissue. Receptor source: a woman aged 45-60 years with non-small cell lung cancer.

As regards this clonotype: This CDR3 fails to terminate in the conserved phenylalanine or tryptophan, so it likely reflects a read error. The DNA is left out, because the CDR3 cannot be placed on it with certainty; the CDR3 is given as TCRdb lists it. V usage is TRBV20-1 and J usage is TRBJ2-1; the D segment call TRBD2 is taken from the table without a DNA check. The length of the CDR3 is 14 amino acids, counting both ends. Germline V gene data show CDR1 as DFQATT and CDR2 as SNEGSKA (reference sequence). CDR3 sequence: CSASFGGGYNEQLL.

With regard to this clonotype: At one end the junction does not follow the germline gene, possibly because of a read error. This sequence joins TRBV6-1 and TRBJ2-2, with 11 bases fitting TRBD2. Germline V gives CDR1 MNHNS, CDR2 SASEGT. The CDR3 consists of 18 residues. CDR3 DNA sequence: TGTCCCAGCAGTGAGAGGGCTAGCGGGAGGAAGGACACCGGGGAACTGTTTTTT. Translation gives CPSSERASGRKDTGELFF.

The CDR3 DNA reads TGTGCCAGCAGCAGACAGGAGGGAACCGTAGGAAACACCATATATTTT. It codes for CASSRQEGTVGNTIYF. The chain employs TRBV6-5 and TRBJ1-3, with D perhaps matching TRBD1 (6 bases). This CDR3 comprises 16 residues. The germline V gene encodes CDR1 MNHEY and CDR2 SVGAGI. V lost 6 bases and J lost 4, with 19 bases in between.

The chain is built from TRBV7-9 and TRBJ1-4; 11 bases are shared with TRBD1. V dropped 2 bases and J dropped 8; count of bases not matched to a gene: 7. Germline CDR1 and CDR2: SEHNR and FQNEAQ (reference sequence). CDR3 size: 16 residues. CDR3 sequence: CASSLPGTGGREKLFF. For the CDR3, the DNA is TGTGCCAGCAGCTTACCCGGGACAGGGGGGAGAGAAAAACTGTTTTTT. The complete variable domain, with remaining parts taken from reference TRBV7-9 and TRBJ1-4, reads DTGVSQNPRHKITKRGQNVTFRCDPISEHNRLYWYRQTLGQGPEFLTYFQNEAQLEKSRLLSDRFSAERPKGSFSTLEIQRTEQGDSAMYLCASSLPGTGGREKLFFGSGTQLSVL.

With respect to this clonotype: A junction end diverges from the germline sequence, so it may reflect a read error. The chain carries TRBV28 and TRBJ2-2; D unresolved. This CDR3 has 18 amino acids. CDR1 is MDHEN, CDR2 SYDVKM, per germline. Here the CDR3 reads CGSSSFTVLEVRTGELFF. CDR3 sequence (DNA): TGTGGCAGCAGTTCATTTACGGTGCTAGAAGTGAGGACCGGGGAGCTGTTTTTT. Using reference TRBV28 and TRBJ2-2 for the parts outside the CDR3, the full variable domain is DVKVTQSSRYLVKRTGEKVFLECVQDMDHENMFWYRQDPGLGLRLIYFSYDVKMKEKGDIPEGYSVSREKKERFSLILESASTNQTSMYLCGSSSFTVLEVRTGELFFGEGSRLTVL.

Worth noting for this clonotype: This may come from a read error, since a much larger clone is one base off. This chain uses TRBV6-1 with TRBJ2-5, with TRBD2 matching 8 bases. V gave up 2 bases and J gave up 6 bases; unmatched junction bases: 8. Germline V gene sequence: CDR1 MNHNS, CDR2 SASEGT. This CDR3 has 15 residues. The CDR3 reads CASSEMSSGRKTQYF. The DNA for the CDR3 is TGTGCCAGCAGTGAAATGTCGAGCGGGAGAAAGACCCAGTACTTC.